Listed below are T cell receptor beta chains from one sample, sequenced in a study of shared clonotypes between healthy human individuals. Clones were read by immunoSEQ multiplex PCR, and TCRdb kept only the in-frame ones, dropping some. The sample includes approximately 2,300,000 clones, under 95% seen only once; the top ten take about 0.41%. Sample: naive CD4+ T cells from PBMCs. These receptors originate from a man aged 18 to 30 in good health. Some clones in this sample may be carry-over from other donors' samples. Each CDR3 is given with its conserved first and last residue. The D gene is left open where the match is weak. Size is omitted from some rows. Given values are once, few, many or a class for expanded clones.

TGCGCCAGCAGTGAGATGGATGAAAAACTGTTTTTT CASSEMDEKLFF TRBJ1-4 TRBV10-2 NA NA
TGCGCCAGCAGCGATGCGGGACAGCCATCCTACAATGAGCAGTTCTTC CASSDAGQPSYNEQFF TRBJ2-1 TRBV5-1 NA NA
TGTGCCAGCAGTTTGGGGGACAGGGGAAATTCTAAACTGTTTTTT CASSLGDRGNSKLFF TRBJ1-4 TRBV27 NA TRBD1
TGTGCCAGCAGCTCCCTCTCTAGCGGTCCACAAGAGACCCAGTACTTC CASSSLSSGPQETQYF TRBJ2-5 TRBV5-4 NA TRBD2
TGTGCCACCACCCGGGGGAGCAATCAGCCCCAGCATTTT CATTRGSNQPQHF TRBJ1-5 TRBV28 few NA
TGTGCCAGCAGTGACTCGCCCCGGAGAGATACGCAGTATTTT CASSDSPRRDTQYF TRBJ2-3 TRBV6-4 NA NA
TGCGCCAGCAGCTTGCAAGGACAGGGGGCCTACGAGCAGTACTTC CASSLQGQGAYEQYF TRBJ2-7 TRBV5-1 NA TRBD1
TGCGCCAGCAGCCCCCGTGGTAGCGGGAGGGCAGATACGCAGTATTTT CASSPRGSGRADTQYF TRBJ2-3 TRBV5-1 NA TRBD2
TGTGCCACCAGCAGAGATTTGGGAGGGGGCTACGAGCAGTACTTC CATSRDLGGGYEQYF TRBJ2-7 TRBV15 NA NA
TGTGCCAGCAGTTTTAGCTGGTCGGATGACTATGGCTACACCTTC CASSFSWSDDYGYTF TRBJ1-2 TRBV28 NA NA
TGTGCCAGCATGCAAGGGGGGGCTGAAGCTTTCTTT CASMQGGAEAFF TRBJ1-1 TRBV6-1 NA NA
TGCGCCAGCAGCTTGGCTAGGGGAGATACGCAGTATTTT CASSLARGDTQYF TRBJ2-3 TRBV5-1 NA NA
TGTGCCAGCAGCGTAGACAGGGCCGCCTACAATGAGCAGTTCTTC CASSVDRAAYNEQFF TRBJ2-1 TRBV9 NA NA
TGTGCCAGCTCACCGCGACTAGCGGCACTAGGGGATACGCAGTATTTT CASSPRLAALGDTQYF TRBJ2-3 TRBV18 NA TRBD2
TGTGCCAGCAGCCCGGACAGGGAGAACACTGAAGCTTTCTTT CASSPDRENTEAFF TRBJ1-1 TRBV7-3 NA TRBD1
TGTGCCAGCAGCCAAACCCCAGGGGGGGTAGCGGGAGGAACCGGGGAGCTGTTTTTT CASSQTPGGVAGGTGELFF TRBJ2-2 TRBV4-2 NA TRBD2
TGTGCCAGCAGCTCCCCTAGCGGGAGGCAACTCTTC CASSSPSGRQLF TRBJ2-1 TRBV11-2 NA TRBD2
TGCGCCAGCAGCTGGGCGACAGGGGGAATGGAGACCCAGTACTTC CASSWATGGMETQYF TRBJ2-5 TRBV5-1 once TRBD1
TGTGCCAGCAGTAAGGGGGCCGGGGAGCTGTTTTTT CASSKGAGELFF TRBJ2-2 TRBV6-1 NA NA
TGTGCCAGCAGCCTTCTTAGCGGGGCGTACCGAGAGACCCAGTACTTC CASSLLSGAYRETQYF TRBJ2-5 TRBV7-2 NA TRBD2
TGTGCCTGGAGCCCTCTTTATGGCTACACCTTC CAWSPLYGYTF TRBJ1-2 TRBV30 NA NA
TGCGCCAGCAGCCTCTCAGGGACGACGTCGGGGCAGTTCTTC CASSLSGTTSGQFF TRBJ2-1 TRBV5-1 NA NA
TGTGCCAGCAGCGCAACCTACAATGAGCAGTTCTTC CASSATYNEQFF TRBJ2-1 TRBV5-4 few NA
TGTGCCAGCAGCCTACAGGGGGCGGTCATGGGGACTGAAGCTTTCTTT CASSLQGAVMGTEAFF TRBJ1-1 TRBV7-2 NA TRBD1
TGTGCCAGCAGCGAACGACAGGGGGTAGGCAATGAGCAGTTCTTC CASSERQGVGNEQFF TRBJ2-1 TRBV21-1 NA NA
TGTGCCAGCAGTCTGAGGGGGATTTCCTACATGCAGCAGTACTTC CASSLRGISYMQQYF TRBJ2-7 TRBV28 NA NA
TGTGCCAGCAGCTTAGATCATCAGATAGGGGATAACTATGGCTACACCTTC CASSLDHQIGDNYGYTF TRBJ1-2 TRBV11-2 NA NA
TGTGCCAGCAGTGGGGGTGACAGGGCTAACACTGAAGCTTTCTTT CASSGGDRANTEAFF TRBJ1-1 TRBV2 NA TRBD1
TGCGCCAGCAGCTTCCTACTAGCGGGAGTATCAGATACGCAGTATTTT CASSFLLAGVSDTQYF TRBJ2-3 TRBV5-1 NA TRBD2
TGTGCCAGCAGTTGGGCGGGGCATTACAATGAGCAGTTCTTC CASSWAGHYNEQFF TRBJ2-1 TRBV11-2 once NA
TGCAGCGTTGTGTTTATGGAACGCGGGAGAACGGCCCCAGATACGCAGTATTTT CSVVFMERGRTAPDTQYF TRBJ2-3 TRBV29-1 NA TRBD2
TGTGCCAGCAGCTGGAGGGGGGGAAGTAATGAAAAACTGTTTTTT CASSWRGGSNEKLFF TRBJ1-4 TRBV7-2 once NA
TGTGCCAGCAGCCTAGGGCCCATGCCGATTTATGGCTACACCTTC CASSLGPMPIYGYTF TRBJ1-2 TRBV5-4 NA NA
TGTGCCAGCAGCTTGGGGACTCAGAATGAGCAGTTCTTC CASSLGTQNEQFF TRBJ2-1 TRBV7-3 NA NA
TGTGCCAGCAGCGGACAGGGGGCGAGTACTCCTTACAATGAGCAGTTCTTC CASSGQGASTPYNEQFF TRBJ2-1 TRBV25-1 once TRBD1
TGTGCCAGCAGCTCCCGGACTAGCGGGATATCAGATACGCAGTATTTT CASSSRTSGISDTQYF TRBJ2-3 TRBV13 NA TRBD2
TGCAGCGTCCGTAGCGGGGCCTACGAGCAGTACTTC CSVRSGAYEQYF TRBJ2-7 TRBV29-1 NA TRBD2
TGTGCCAGCAGCGTTAGCGGGACCCACTCCTACGAGCAGTACTTC CASSVSGTHSYEQYF TRBJ2-7 TRBV9 NA TRBD2
TGTGCCAGCAGCCAAGCCCCCCCCGGGCTAAAAGAAAAACTGTTTTTT CASSQAPPGLKEKLFF TRBJ1-4 TRBV4-2 once NA
TGCGCCAGCAGCCAAGATGTTCGGCCGGGGCGCACTGAAGCTTTCTTT CASSQDVRPGRTEAFF TRBJ1-1 TRBV4-3 NA NA
TGTGCCAGCAGTCACACACTGAGTAGGAATACGCAGTATTTT CASSHTLSRNTQYF TRBJ2-3 TRBV28 NA NA
TGCGCCAGCAGCTTGGAAGGGGCAGCAGAGGCTTTCTTT CASSLEGAAEAFF TRBJ1-1 TRBV5-1 NA NA
TGCGCCAGCAGCCAAGTTTTATCGGGAGGTTACATTCAGTACTTC CASSQVLSGGYIQYF TRBJ2-4 TRBV4-3 NA TRBD2
TGTGCCAGCAGCCAACTCGCCGGGACAGGCGGCTCATATGGCTACACCTTC CASSQLAGTGGSYGYTF TRBJ1-2 TRBV14 NA TRBD1
TGCGCCAGCAGCCGCGGGACTAGCGGGAGGGTAGATACGCAGTATTTT CASSRGTSGRVDTQYF TRBJ2-3 TRBV4-1 NA TRBD2
TGTGCCAGCAGTCTTGGGACAGGAACGGGAGATACGCAGTATTTT CASSLGTGTGDTQYF TRBJ2-3 TRBV6-6 NA TRBD1
TGTGCCAGCGGCGGAAACACTGAAGCTTTCTTT CASGGNTEAFF TRBJ1-1 TRBV7-2 NA NA
TGTGCCAGCAGTTTATTTGTCCGAACGGGAGGCACCTACGAGCAGTACTTC CASSLFVRTGGTYEQYF TRBJ2-7 TRBV28 NA TRBD2
TGTGCCGTTGGGGGCAGCTCCTACGAGCAGTACTTC CAVGGSSYEQYF TRBJ2-7 TRBV6-5 NA NA
TGTGCCAGCAGCGCCGGGACAGGGGCTTCTCTTAGCACAGATACGCAGTATTTT CASSAGTGASLSTDTQYF TRBJ2-3 TRBV9 NA TRBD1